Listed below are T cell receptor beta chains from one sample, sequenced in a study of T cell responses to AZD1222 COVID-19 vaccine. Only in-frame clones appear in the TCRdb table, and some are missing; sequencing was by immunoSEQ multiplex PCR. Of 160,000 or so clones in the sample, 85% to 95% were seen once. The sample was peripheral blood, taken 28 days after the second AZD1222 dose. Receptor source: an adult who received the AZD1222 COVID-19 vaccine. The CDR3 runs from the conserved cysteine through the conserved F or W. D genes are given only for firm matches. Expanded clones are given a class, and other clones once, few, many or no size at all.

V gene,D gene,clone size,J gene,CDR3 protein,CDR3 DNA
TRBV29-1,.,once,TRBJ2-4,CSVPIGGPAIQYF,TGCAGCGTGCCCATCGGGGGGCCGGCCATTCAGTACTTC
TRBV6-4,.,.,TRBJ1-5,CASSDRQNQPQHF,TGTGCCAGCAGTGACCGGCAGAATCAGCCCCAGCATTTT
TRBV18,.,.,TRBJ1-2,CASSPAGDYGYTF,TGTGCCAGCTCACCAGCAGGGGACTATGGCTACACCTTC
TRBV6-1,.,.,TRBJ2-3,CASSWTEEDTQYF,TGTGCCAGCAGTTGGACCGAAGAAGATACGCAGTATTTT
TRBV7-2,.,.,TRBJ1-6,CASSLGRVGGYNSPLHF,TGTGCCAGCAGCTTAGGTCGGGTGGGGGGCTATAATTCACCCCTCCACTTT
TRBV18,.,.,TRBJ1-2,CASSPLANYGYTF,TGTGCCAGCTCACCTCTAGCTAACTATGGCTACACCTTC
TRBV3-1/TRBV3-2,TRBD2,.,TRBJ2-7,CASSHRAGGLEQYF,TGTGCCAGCAGCCACAGAGCGGGAGGACTCGAGCAGTACTTC
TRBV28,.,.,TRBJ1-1,CASNSPAGIAVMNTEAFF,TGTGCCAGCAACTCACCTGCGGGGATCGCCGTGATGAACACTGAAGCTTTCTTT
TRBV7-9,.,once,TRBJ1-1,CASSDSDRNTEAFF,TGTGCCAGCAGCGATTCGGACAGAAACACTGAAGCTTTCTTT
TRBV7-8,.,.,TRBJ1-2,CASSLTGPREINYGYTF,TGTGCCAGCAGCTTAACAGGGCCGCGGGAAATTAACTATGGCTACACCTTC
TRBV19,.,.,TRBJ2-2,CASSPPWRRMAGELFF,TGTGCCAGTAGTCCCCCCTGGAGGCGGATGGCCGGGGAGCTGTTTTTT
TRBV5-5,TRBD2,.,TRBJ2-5,CASSFSGTGETQYF,TGTGCCAGCAGCTTTAGCGGGACGGGAGAGACCCAGTACTTC
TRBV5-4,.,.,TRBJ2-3,CASSPGSRGTETDTQYF,TGTGCCAGCAGTCCCGGAAGTCGGGGGACGGAGACAGATACGCAGTATTTT
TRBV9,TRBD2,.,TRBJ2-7,CASSPLRTSGNYEQYF,TGTGCCAGCAGCCCCCTTCGGACTAGCGGAAACTACGAGCAGTACTTC
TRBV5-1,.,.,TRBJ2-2,CASSFDTGELFF,TGCGCCAGCAGCTTTGACACCGGGGAGCTGTTTTTT
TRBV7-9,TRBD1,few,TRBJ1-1,CASSFNRGVTEAFF,TGTGCCAGCAGCTTCAACAGGGGGGTCACTGAAGCTTTCTTT
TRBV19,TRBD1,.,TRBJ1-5,CASTGDRSLQPQHF,TGTGCCAGTACTGGGGACAGATCGCTTCAGCCCCAGCATTTT
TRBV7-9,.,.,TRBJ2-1,CASSFLETHYNEQFF,TGTGCCAGCAGCTTCCTGGAGACCCACTACAATGAGCAGTTCTTC
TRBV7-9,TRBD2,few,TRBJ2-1,CASSFGLADNEQFF,TGTGCCAGCAGCTTCGGACTAGCGGACAATGAGCAGTTCTTC
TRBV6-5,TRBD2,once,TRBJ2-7,CASSYSSGSTYEQYF,TGTGCCAGCAGTTACTCGAGCGGGAGCACCTACGAGCAGTACTTC
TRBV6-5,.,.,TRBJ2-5,CASRDLASGTQYF,TGTGCCAGCAGGGATTTAGCGTCGGGGACCCAGTACTTC
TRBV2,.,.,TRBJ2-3,CASSDPSGTDTQYF,TGTGCCAGCAGCGACCCTAGCGGCACAGATACGCAGTATTTT
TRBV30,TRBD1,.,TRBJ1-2,CAWSIPGQTSYGYTF,TGTGCCTGGTCTATACCGGGACAGACCTCCTATGGCTACACCTTC
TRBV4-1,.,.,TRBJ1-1,CASSQAFLNTEAFF,TGCGCCAGCAGCCAAGCGTTCCTGAACACTGAAGCTTTCTTT
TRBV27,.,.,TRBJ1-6,CASSLSRDPLGNSPLHF,TGTGCCAGCAGTTTATCGAGAGATCCCCTAGGGAATTCACCCCTCCACTTT
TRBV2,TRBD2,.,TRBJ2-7,CASSPGATSGRYEQYF,TGTGCCAGCAGCCCCGGGGCGACTAGCGGGAGGTACGAGCAGTACTTC
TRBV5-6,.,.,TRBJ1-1,CASSLVRRERNTEAFF,TGTGCCAGCAGCTTAGTACGCAGGGAAAGGAACACTGAAGCTTTCTTT
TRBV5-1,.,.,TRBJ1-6,CASSLERGGNSPLHF,TGCGCCAGCAGCTTGGAACGGGGAGGGAATTCACCCCTCCACTTT
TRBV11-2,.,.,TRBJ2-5,CASSPYRQGGTQYF,TGTGCCAGCAGCCCTTATCGACAGGGAGGGACCCAGTACTTC
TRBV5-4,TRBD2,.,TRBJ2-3,CASSLMIAGGRTDTQYF,TGTGCCAGCAGCTTGATGATAGCGGGGGGGCGCACAGATACGCAGTATTTT
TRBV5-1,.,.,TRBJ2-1,CASSLSGGYNEQFF,TGCGCCAGCAGCTTGAGTGGGGGGTACAATGAGCAGTTCTTC
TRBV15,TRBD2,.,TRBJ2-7,CATSREGAAGDEQYF,TGTGCCACCAGCAGAGAGGGCGCGGCGGGGGACGAGCAGTACTTC
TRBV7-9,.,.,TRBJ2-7,CASSQGSDFFYEQYF,TGTGCCAGCAGCCAGGGATCGGACTTTTTCTACGAGCAGTACTTC
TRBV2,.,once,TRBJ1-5,CASSDWGNSNQPQHF,TGTGCCAGCAGTGACTGGGGCAATAGCAATCAGCCCCAGCATTTT
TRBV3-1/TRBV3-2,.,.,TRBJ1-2,CASSPNRNYGYTF,TGTGCCAGCAGCCCGAACAGAAACTATGGCTACACCTTC
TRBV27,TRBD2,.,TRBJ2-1,CASSPWGTNNEQFF,TGTGCCAGCAGTCCCTGGGGGACTAACAATGAGCAGTTCTTC
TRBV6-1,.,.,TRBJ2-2,CASSDLVLFF,TGTGCCAGCAGTGATTTGGTGCTGTTTTTT
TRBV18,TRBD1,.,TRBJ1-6,CASSPYGTGGVGSPLHF,TGTGCCAGCTCACCGTATGGGACAGGGGGCGTCGGATCACCCCTCCACTTT
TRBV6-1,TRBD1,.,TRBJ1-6,CASSDPGQGLNSPLHF,TGTGCCAGCAGTGACCCCGGACAGGGACTAAATTCACCCCTCCACTTT
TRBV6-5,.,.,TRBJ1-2,CASSYSKGTNYGYTF,TGTGCCAGCAGTTACTCGAAGGGAACCAACTATGGCTACACCTTC
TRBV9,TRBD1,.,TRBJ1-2,CASSVGTGGVYGYTF,TGTGCCAGCAGCGTGGGGACAGGGGGGGTGTATGGCTACACCTTC
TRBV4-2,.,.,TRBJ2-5,CASSQETGETQYF,TGTGCCAGCAGCCAAGAGACAGGAGAGACCCAGTACTTC
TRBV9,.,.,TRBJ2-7,CASSSSGAVNYEQYF,TGTGCCAGCAGTAGTAGCGGAGCAGTAAACTACGAGCAGTACTTC
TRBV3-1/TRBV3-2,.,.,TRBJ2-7,CASSKGSSYEQYF,TGTGCCAGCAGCAAAGGCTCGTCCTACGAGCAGTACTTC
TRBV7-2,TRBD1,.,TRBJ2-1,CASSLDVRQGEQFF,TGTGCCAGCAGCTTAGACGTGAGACAGGGGGAGCAGTTCTTC
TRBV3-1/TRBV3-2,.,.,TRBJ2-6,CASSLRGGSGANVLTF,TGTGCCAGCAGCCTCCGAGGGGGTTCTGGGGCCAACGTCCTGACTTTC
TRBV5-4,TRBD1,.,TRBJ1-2,CASSLAPGQGEGGYTF,TGTGCCAGCAGCTTGGCCCCGGGACAGGGAGAGGGGGGCTACACCTTC
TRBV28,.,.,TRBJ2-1,CASNGRGNEQFF,TGTGCCAGCAACGGACGGGGCAATGAGCAGTTCTTC
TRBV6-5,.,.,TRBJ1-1,CASSYGPPNTEAFF,TGTGCCAGCAGTTACGGGCCTCCGAACACTGAAGCTTTCTTT
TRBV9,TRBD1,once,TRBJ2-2,CASSRGQGGTGELFF,TGTGCCAGCAGCCGAGGACAGGGAGGAACCGGGGAGCTGTTTTTT
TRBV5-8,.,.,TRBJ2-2,CARGHITGELFF,TGTGCCAGGGGACATATAACCGGGGAGCTGTTTTTT
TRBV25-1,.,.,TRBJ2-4,CASSDPDPELNIQYF,TGTGCCAGCAGTGATCCCGATCCGGAGCTAAACATTCAGTACTTC
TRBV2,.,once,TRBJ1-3,CASSVSFQKSSGNTIYF,TGTGCCAGCAGTGTATCCTTCCAGAAGAGCTCTGGAAACACCATATATTTT
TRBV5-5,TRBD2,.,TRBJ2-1,CASSLRGDWSVQFF,TGTGCCAGCAGCTTGCGGGGGGACTGGAGTGTGCAGTTCTTC
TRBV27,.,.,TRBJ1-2,CASRRADRTNYGYTF,TGTGCCAGCAGACGCGCCGACAGGACTAACTATGGCTACACCTTC
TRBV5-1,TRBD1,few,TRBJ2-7,CASSLGTGRDEQYF,TGCGCCAGCAGCCTCGGGACAGGACGAGACGAGCAGTACTTC